This T cell receptor beta chain was documented in a study of OX40 agonist ivuxolimab in advanced cancers. TCRdb keeps only in-frame clones here, not all; method: immunoSEQ multiplex PCR. The sample carries nearly 85,000 clones, around 86% recorded once. This clone was seen only a few times. The target antigen is unknown. General study points: In the 0.1 to 3.0 mg/kg range, CD4+ and CD8+ blood T cells had expanded clonally by week 6. In a subset of nonresponders, normalized T-cell clonal expansion was also low.

This receptor was obtained from an adult with an advanced solid tumor such as melanoma, head and neck, liver or kidney cancer. The sequencing here drew on CD4+ or CD8+ T cells sorted from blood, taken in a trial of the OX40 agonist ivuxolimab.

The CDR3 nucleotides are TGTGCCAGGACAGCGGGAGGCTACACCTTC. Its protein product is CARTAGGYTF. V usage is TRBV19 and J usage is TRBJ1-2, with D tentatively TRBD1 (5 bases). Trimming removed 9 bases at V and 8 bases at J, with 10 bases between. This CDR3 comprises 10 residues. The V gene's germline CDR1 is LNHDA and CDR2 SQIVND (reference sequence).